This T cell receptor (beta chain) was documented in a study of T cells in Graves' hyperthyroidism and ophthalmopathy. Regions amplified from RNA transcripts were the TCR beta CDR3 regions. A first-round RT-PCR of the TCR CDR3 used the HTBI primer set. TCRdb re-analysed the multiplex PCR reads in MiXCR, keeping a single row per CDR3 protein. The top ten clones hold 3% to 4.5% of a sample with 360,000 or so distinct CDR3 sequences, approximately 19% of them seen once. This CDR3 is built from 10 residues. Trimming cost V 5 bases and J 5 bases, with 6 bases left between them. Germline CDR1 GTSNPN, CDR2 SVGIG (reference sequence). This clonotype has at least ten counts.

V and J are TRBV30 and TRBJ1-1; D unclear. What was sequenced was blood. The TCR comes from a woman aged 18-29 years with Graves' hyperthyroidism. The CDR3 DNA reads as TGTGCCTGGGGGAGGACTGAAGCTTTCTTT. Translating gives CAWGRTEAFF.